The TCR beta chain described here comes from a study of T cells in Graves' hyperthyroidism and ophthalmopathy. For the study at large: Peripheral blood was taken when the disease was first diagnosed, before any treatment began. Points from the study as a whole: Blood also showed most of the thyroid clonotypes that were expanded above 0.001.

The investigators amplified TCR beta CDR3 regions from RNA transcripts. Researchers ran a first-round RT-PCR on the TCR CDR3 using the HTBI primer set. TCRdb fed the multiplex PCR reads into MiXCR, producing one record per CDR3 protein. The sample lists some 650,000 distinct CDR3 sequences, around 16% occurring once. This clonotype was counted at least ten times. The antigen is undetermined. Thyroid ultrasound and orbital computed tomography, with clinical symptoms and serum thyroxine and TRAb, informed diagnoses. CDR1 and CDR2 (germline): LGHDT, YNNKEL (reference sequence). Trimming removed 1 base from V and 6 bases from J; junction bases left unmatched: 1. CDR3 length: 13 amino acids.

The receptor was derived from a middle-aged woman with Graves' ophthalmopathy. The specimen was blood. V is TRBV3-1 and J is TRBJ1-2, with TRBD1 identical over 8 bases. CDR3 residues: CASSQGTGNGYTF. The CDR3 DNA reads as TGTGCCAGCAGCCAAGGGACAGGGAATGGCTACACCTTC.